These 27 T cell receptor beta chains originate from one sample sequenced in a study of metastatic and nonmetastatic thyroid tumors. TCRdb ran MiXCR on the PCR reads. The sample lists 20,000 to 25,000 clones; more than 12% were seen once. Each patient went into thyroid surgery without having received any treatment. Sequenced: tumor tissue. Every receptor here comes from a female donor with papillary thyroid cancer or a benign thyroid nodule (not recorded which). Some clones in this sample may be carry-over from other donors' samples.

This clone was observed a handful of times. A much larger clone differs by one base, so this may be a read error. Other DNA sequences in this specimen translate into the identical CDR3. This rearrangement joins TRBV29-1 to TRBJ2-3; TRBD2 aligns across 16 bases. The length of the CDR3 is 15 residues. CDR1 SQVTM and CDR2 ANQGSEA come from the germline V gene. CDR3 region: CSAGTSGGVSDTQYF. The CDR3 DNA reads TGTAGCGCAGGGACTAGCGGGGGGGTTTCAGATACGCAGTATTTT.

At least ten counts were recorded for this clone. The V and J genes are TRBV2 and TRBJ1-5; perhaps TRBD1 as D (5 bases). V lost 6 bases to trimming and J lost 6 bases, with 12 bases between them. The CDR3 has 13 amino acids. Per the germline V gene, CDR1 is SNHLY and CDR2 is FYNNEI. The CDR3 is CASRSGGGQPQHF. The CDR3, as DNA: TGTGCCAGCAGATCCGGGGGTGGTCAGCCCCAGCATTTT.

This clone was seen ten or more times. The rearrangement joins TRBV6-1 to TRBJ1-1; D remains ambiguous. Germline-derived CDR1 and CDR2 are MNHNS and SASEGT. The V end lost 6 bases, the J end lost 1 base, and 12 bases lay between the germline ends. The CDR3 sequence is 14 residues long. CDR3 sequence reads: CASSPHSSNTEAFF. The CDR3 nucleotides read TGTGCCAGCAGCCCCCACAGTTCGAACACTGAAGCTTTCTTT.

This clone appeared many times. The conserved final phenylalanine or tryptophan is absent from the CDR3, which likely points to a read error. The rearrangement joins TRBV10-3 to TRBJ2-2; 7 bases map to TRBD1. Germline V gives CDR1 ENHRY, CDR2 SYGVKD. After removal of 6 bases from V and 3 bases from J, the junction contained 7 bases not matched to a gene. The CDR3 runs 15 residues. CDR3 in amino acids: CAIRGDSGDTGELFV. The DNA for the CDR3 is TGTGCCATCAGGGGGGACAGTGGGGACACCGGGGAGCTGTTTGTT.

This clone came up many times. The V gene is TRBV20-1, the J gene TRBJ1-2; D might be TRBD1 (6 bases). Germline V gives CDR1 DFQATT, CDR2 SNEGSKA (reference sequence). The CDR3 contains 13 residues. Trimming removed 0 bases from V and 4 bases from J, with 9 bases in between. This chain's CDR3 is CSARDGGTYGYTF. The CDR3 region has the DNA TGCAGTGCTAGAGACGGGGGCACCTATGGCTACACCTTC.

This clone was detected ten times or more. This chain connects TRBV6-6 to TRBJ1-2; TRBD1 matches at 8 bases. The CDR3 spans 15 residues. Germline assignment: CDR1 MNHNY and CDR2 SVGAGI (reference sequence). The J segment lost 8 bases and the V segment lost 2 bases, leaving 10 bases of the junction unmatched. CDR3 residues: CASSYTTTGAEGYTF. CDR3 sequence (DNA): TGTGCCAGCAGTTACACAACGACAGGGGCTGAAGGCTACACCTTC.

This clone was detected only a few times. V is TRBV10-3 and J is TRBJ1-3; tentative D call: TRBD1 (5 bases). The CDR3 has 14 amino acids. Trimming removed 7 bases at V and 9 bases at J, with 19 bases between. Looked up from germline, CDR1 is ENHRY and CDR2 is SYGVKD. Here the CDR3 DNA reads TGTGCCATCACCCAGGGCCCCGAGGGGTTCACCATATATTTT. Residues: CAITQGPEGFTIYF.

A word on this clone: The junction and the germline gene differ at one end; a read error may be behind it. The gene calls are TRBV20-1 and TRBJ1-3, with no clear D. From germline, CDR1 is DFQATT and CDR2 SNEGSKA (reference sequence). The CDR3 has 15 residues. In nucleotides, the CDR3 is TGCAGTTCTAGTCCGCCAGTGGGAGCTGGAAACACCATATATTTT. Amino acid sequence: CSSSPPVGAGNTIYF.

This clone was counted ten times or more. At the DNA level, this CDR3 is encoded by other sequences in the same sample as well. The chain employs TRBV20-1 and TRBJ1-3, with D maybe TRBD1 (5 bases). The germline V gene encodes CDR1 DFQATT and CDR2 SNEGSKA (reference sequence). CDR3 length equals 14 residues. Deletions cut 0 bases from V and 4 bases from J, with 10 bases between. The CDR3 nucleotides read TGCAGTGCTAGAGAGCAGGGTCCCGGAAACACCATATATTTT. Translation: CSAREQGPGNTIYF.

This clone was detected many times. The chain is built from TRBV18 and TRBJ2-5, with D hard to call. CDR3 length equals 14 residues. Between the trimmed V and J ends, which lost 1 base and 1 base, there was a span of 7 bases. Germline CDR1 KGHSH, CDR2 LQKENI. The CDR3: CASSPRVSQETQYF. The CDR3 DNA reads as TGTGCCAGCTCACCACGGGTCAGCCAAGAGACCCAGTACTTC.

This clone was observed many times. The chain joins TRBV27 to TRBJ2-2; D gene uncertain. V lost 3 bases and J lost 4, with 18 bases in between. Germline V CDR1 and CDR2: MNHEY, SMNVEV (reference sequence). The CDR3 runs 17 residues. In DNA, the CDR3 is TGTGCCAGCAGTTTTGGTCTGTCAATCCGGGCCACCGGGGAGCTGTTTTTT. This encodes CASSFGLSIRATGELFF.

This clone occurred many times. The CDR3 sequence: CASSHKGGRRETQYF. The DNA of the CDR3 is TGTGCCAGCAGCCATAAAGGGGGGCGGAGAGAGACCCAGTACTTC. The chain recombines TRBV3-1 with TRBJ2-5; tentatively, D is TRBD1 or TRBD2 (6 bases each). The CDR3 runs 15 residues. V shed 3 bases and J shed 4 bases, with 15 bases lying between them. Germline CDR1 reads LGHDT; CDR2 reads YNNKEL (reference sequence).

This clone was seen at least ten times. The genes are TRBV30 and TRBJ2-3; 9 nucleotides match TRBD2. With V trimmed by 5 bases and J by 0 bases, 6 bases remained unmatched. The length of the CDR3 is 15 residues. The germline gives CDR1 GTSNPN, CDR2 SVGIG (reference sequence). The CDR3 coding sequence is TGTGCCTGGCTGCGGGAGGGCCTTAGCACAGATACGCAGTATTTT. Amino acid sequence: CAWLREGLSTDTQYF.

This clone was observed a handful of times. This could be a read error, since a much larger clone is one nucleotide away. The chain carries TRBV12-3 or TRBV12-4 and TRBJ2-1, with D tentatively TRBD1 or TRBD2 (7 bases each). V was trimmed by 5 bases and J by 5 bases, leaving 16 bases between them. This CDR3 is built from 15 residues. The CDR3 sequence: CASSMGRGGHNEQFF. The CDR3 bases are TGTGCCAGCAGTATGGGCAGGGGGGGCCACAATGAGCAGTTCTTC.

CDR3 protein: CASAYRGGPNEQFF. Here the CDR3 DNA reads TGTGCCAGCGCCTATCGGGGGGGCCCCAATGAGCAGTTCTTC. V and J are TRBV12-3 or TRBV12-4 and TRBJ2-1, with TRBD2 matching 8 bases. After removal of 8 bases from V and 6 bases from J, the junction contained 9 bases not matched to a gene. This CDR3 is built from 14 residues.

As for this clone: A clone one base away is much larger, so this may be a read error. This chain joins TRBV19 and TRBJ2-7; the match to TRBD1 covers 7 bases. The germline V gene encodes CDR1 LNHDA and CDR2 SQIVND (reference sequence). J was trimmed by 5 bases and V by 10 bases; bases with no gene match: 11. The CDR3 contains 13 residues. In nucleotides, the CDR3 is TGTGCCAATATGGGAGACAGGGTACACGAGCAGTACTTC. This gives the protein CANMGDRVHEQYF.

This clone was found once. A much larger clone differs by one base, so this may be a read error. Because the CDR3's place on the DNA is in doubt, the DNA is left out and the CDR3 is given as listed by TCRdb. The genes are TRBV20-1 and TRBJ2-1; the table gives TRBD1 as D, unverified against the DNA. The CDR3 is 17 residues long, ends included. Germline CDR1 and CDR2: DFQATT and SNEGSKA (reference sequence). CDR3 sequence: CSAGDQWGQGSYNEHFF.

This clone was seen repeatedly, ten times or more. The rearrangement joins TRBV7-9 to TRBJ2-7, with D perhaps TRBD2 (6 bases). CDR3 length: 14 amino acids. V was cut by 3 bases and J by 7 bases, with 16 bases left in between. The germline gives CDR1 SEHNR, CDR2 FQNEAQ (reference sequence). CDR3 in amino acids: CASSFGGDLGEQYF. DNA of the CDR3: TGTGCCAGCAGCTTTGGCGGGGATTTGGGGGAGCAGTACTTC.

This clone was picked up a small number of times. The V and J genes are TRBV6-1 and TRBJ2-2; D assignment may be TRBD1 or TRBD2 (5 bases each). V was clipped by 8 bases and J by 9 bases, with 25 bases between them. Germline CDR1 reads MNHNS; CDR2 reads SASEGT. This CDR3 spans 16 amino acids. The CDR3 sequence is CASEIGVHPGTWELFF. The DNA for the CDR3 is TGTGCCAGCGAGATCGGTGTCCACCCGGGGACCTGGGAGCTGTTTTTT.

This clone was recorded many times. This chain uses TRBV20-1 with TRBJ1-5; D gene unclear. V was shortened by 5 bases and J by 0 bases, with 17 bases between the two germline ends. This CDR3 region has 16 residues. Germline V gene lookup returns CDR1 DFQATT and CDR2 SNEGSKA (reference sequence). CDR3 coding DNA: TGCAGTGCTCTAACACCGGCCCCATATAGCAATCAGCCCCAGCATTTT. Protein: CSALTPAPYSNQPQHF.

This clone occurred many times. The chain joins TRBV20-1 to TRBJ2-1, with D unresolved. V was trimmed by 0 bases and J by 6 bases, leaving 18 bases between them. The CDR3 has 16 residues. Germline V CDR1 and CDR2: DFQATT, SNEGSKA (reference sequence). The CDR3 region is CSARDPKGPYGNEQFF. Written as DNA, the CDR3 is TGCAGTGCTAGAGATCCGAAAGGCCCGTACGGCAATGAGCAGTTCTTC.

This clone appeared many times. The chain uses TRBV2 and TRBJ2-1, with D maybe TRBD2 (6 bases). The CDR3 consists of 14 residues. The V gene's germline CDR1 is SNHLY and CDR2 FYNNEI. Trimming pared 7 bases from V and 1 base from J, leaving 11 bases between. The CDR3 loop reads CASIRDSSYNEQFF. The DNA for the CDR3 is TGTGCCAGCATTCGGGACTCGTCCTACAATGAGCAGTTCTTC. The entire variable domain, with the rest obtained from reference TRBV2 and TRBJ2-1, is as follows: EPEVTQTPSHQVTQMGQEVILRCVPISNHLYFYWYRQILGQKVEFLVSFYNNEISEKSEIFDDQFSVERPDGSNFTLKIRSTKLEDSAMYFCASIRDSSYNEQFFGPGTRLTVL.

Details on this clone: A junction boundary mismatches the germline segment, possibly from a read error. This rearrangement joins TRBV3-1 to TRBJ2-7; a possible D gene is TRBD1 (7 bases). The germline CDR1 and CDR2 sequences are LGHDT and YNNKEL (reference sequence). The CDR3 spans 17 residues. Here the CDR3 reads CVSSATPGQRVSYEQYF. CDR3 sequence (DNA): TGTGTCAGCAGTGCAACGCCGGGACAGCGGGTCTCCTACGAGCAGTACTTC.

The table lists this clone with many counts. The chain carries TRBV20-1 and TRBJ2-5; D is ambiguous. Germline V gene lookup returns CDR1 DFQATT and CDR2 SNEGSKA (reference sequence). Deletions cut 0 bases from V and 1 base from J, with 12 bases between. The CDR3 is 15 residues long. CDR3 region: CSARDSSDIQETQYF. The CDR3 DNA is TGCAGTGCTAGAGATTCGTCCGACATCCAAGAGACCCAGTACTTC.

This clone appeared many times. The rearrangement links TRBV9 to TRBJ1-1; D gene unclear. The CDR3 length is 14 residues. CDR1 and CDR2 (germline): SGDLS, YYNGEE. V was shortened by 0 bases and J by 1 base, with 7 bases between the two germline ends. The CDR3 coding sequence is TGTGCCAGCAGCGTAGTTCCAGGGAACACTGAAGCTTTCTTT. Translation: CASSVVPGNTEAFF.

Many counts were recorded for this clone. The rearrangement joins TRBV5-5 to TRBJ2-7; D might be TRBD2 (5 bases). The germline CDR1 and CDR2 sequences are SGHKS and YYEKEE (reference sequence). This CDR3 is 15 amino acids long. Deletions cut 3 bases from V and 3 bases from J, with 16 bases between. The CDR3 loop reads CASSSHPGDHYEQYF. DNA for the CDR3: TGTGCCAGCAGCTCGCACCCCGGGGATCACTACGAGCAGTACTTC.

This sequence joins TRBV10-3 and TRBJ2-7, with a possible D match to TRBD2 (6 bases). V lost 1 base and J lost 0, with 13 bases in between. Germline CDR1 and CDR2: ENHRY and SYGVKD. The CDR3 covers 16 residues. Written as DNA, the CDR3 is TGTGCCATCAGTGAGTTGTGGGACTCCTCCTCCTACGAGCAGTACTTC. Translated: CAISELWDSSSYEQYF.